This T cell receptor (beta chain) was identified in a study of blood T cells in healthy people across ages. The wider study: Through template switching, about one barcoded beta molecule was captured per two T cells, as measured in model experiments. Study-wide results and caveats: In long-lived donors, naive CD4+ cell counts and diversity exceeded those of aged donors. TCR beta diversity, measured per million T cells, fell in a roughly linear way with age.

Points on this clonotype: What it binds is unknown.

Total RNA, at least 5 micrograms per sample, was extracted from PBMCs. V lost 0 bases, J lost 6 bases, and 6 bases stayed unmatched. The CDR3 consists of 16 residues. CDR1 and CDR2 from the germline V gene are SGHNT and YYREEE (reference sequence). Next came a second PCR, run for roughly 6 to 11 cycles, which used a sample-barcoded 5' primer along with a J-beta primer mix. One entry per CDR3 protein, called by TCRdb with MiXCR from the 5' RACE reads. Of hundreds of thousands of distinct CDR3 sequences in the sample, 20% to 25% are singletons; the top ten hold more than 3%. Sequenced input: blood. This chain joins TRBV5-4 and TRBJ2-1; 10 nucleotides line up with TRBD2. This TCR was sampled from a man between 65 and 85 years old in good health. The CDR3 sequence is CASSLGAGGPSNEQFF. The CDR3, as DNA: TGTGCCAGCAGCTTGGGAGCGGGAGGGCCCTCCAATGAGCAGTTCTTC.